The text below deals with one T cell receptor (beta chain). The PCR used 60 Vbeta and 13 Jbeta primers. Repertoires were generated with immunoSEQ multiplex PCR, while TCRdb's copy carries only in-frame clones and drops some. The table records over 110,000 clones, 70% to 85% of them present only once. The data belong to a study of cytomegalovirus exposure and HLA in healthy donors. About the research overall: Counted in an early data release were about 85 million unique TCRs from HLA-typed donors.

Germline CDR1 SGHNT, CDR2 YYREEE (reference sequence). The CDR3 has 15 amino acids. V dropped 4 bases and J dropped 3 bases, with 16 bases sitting between them. The chain employs TRBV5-4 and TRBJ2-5, with a tentative D call TRBD2 (6 bases). The sequence derives from a woman aged 45-60 years in good health and CMV-seropositive. Sequencing was carried out using PBMCs. The CDR3 is CASSPREPSEETQYF. The CDR3, as DNA: TGTGCCAGCAGCCCACGGGAGCCTAGCGAAGAGACCCAGTACTTC.